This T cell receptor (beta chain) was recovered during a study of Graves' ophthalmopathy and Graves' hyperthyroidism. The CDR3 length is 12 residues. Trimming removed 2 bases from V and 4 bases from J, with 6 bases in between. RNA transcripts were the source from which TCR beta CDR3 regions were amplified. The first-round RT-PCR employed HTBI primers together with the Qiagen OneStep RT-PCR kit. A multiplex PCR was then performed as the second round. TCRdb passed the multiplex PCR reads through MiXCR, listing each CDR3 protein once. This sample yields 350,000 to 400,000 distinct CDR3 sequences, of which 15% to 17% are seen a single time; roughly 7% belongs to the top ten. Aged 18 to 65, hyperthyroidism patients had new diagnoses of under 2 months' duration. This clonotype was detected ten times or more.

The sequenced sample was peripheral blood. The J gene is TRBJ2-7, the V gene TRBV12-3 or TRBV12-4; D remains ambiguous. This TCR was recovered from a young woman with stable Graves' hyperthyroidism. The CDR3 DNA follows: TGTGCCAGCAGTTTAATAGGGTACGAGCAGTACTTC. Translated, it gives CASSLIGYEQYF.